This T cell receptor (beta chain) was observed in a study of blood T cell repertoires in COVID-19. Study-level information: T cells, B-cell-depleted T cells, or PBMCs supplied cDNA or gDNA.

The protocol was immunoSEQ multiplex PCR, while the TCRdb copy is restricted to in-frame clones and leaves out a portion. Among 300,000 to 450,000 clones listed, around nine tenths were seen once. The source material was PBMCs or T cells enriched from blood (not recorded which). The TCR sequence derives from a woman between 25 and 40 years old who had been exposed to COVID-19.

The CDR3 DNA sequence: TGTGCCAGCAGTTTCGGGACAGCGGCCTACGAGCAGTACTTC. Its protein is CASSFGTAAYEQYF. The chain employs TRBV27 and TRBJ2-7; 7 nucleotides match TRBD1. The V gene's germline CDR1 is MNHEY and CDR2 SMNVEV (reference sequence). This CDR3 is built from 14 residues. V lost 3 bases, J lost 2 bases, and 4 bases stayed unmatched.